The 21 T cell receptor beta chains listed next were all sequenced from one sample in a study of blood T cells in healthy people across ages. A second PCR, run for about 7 to 11 cycles, used a sample-barcoded 5' primer plus a J-beta primer mix. Each CDR3 protein is one row after TCRdb ran MiXCR on the 5' RACE reads. The sample yields 780,000 or so distinct CDR3 sequences, roughly three fifths seen once. The material sequenced was blood. The receptors shown here come from a man in his forties or fifties in good health.

The chain recombines TRBV20-1 with TRBJ1-2, with D possibly matching TRBD1 (5 bases). The germline CDR1 and CDR2 sequences are DFQATT and SNEGSKA (reference sequence). V lost 7 bases to trimming and J lost 2 bases, with 11 bases between them. The CDR3 has 12 amino acids. CDR3 coding DNA: TGCAGTGTCAACCCAGGGAACTATGGCTACACCTTC. This codes for CSVNPGNYGYTF.

This clonotype was detected only a few times. The V call is TRBV27, the J call TRBJ1-5; D unclear. The CDR3 totals 13 residues. The V gene's germline CDR1 is MNHEY and CDR2 SMNVEV (reference sequence). V dropped 5 bases and J dropped 6 bases, with 11 bases sitting between them. The CDR3 DNA is TGTGCCAGCAGTCCGTGGGAGGGTCAGCCCCAGCATTTT. Translating it yields CASSPWEGQPQHF.

This chain joins TRBV7-2 and TRBJ2-5; D may match TRBD1 or TRBD2 (5 bases each). Trimming took 7 bases from V and 1 from J, leaving 13 bases between them. The CDR3 is made up of 14 amino acids. Germline V gives CDR1 SGHTA, CDR2 FQGNSA. This chain's CDR3 is CASTLGGFQETQYF. The CDR3 DNA is TGTGCCAGCACCCTTGGGGGATTCCAAGAGACCCAGTACTTC.

The chain uses TRBV5-1 and TRBJ1-2; no firm D call. This CDR3 region has 13 residues. Germline CDR1 is SGHRS and CDR2 is YFSETQ. V was trimmed by 2 bases and J by 8 bases, leaving 13 bases between them. The CDR3 sequence: CASSFDTGGGYTF. For the CDR3, the DNA is TGCGCCAGCAGCTTCGACACGGGCGGAGGCTACACCTTC.

The genes are TRBV18 and TRBJ2-3; D is perhaps TRBD2 (5 bases). This CDR3 contains 15 residues. V was trimmed by 6 bases and J by 0 bases, leaving 13 bases between them. Germline V gene sequence: CDR1 KGHSH, CDR2 LQKENI. Here the CDR3 DNA reads TGTGCCAGCTCTACCCAGCGGATTAGCACAGATACGCAGTATTTT. Protein: CASSTQRISTDTQYF.

The chain employs TRBV27 and TRBJ2-5; TRBD2 aligns across 7 bases. Per germline, CDR1 MNHEY and CDR2 SMNVEV (reference sequence). After removal of 6 bases from V and 1 base from J, the junction contained 5 bases not matched to a gene. The length of the CDR3 is 14 residues. As DNA, the CDR3 is TGTGCCAGCAGAAGAGCGGGGCTCCAAGAGACCCAGTACTTC. Amino acid sequence: CASRRAGLQETQYF.

The chain joins TRBV7-8 to TRBJ2-1; D unclear. The ends were cut back, 4 bases at V and 8 bases at J, with 12 bases in the middle. Per the germline V gene, CDR1 is SGHVS and CDR2 is FQNEAQ. This CDR3 region has 13 residues. The CDR3 loop is CASSSSYRDEQFF. The CDR3 coding sequence is TGTGCCAGCAGCTCGTCCTATCGTGATGAGCAGTTCTTC.

The V and J genes are TRBV7-2 and TRBJ2-5, with 14 bases that match TRBD2. Trimming removed 1 base from V and 5 bases from J; junction bases left unmatched: 9. Germline assignment: CDR1 SGHTA and CDR2 FQGNSA. The CDR3 sequence is 18 residues long. CDR3 amino acids: CASSLDWGLAGVGETQYF. As DNA, the CDR3 is TGTGCCAGCAGCTTAGATTGGGGACTAGCGGGAGTAGGGGAGACCCAGTACTTC.

The chain recombines TRBV20-1 with TRBJ2-3, with TRBD2 as a possible D gene (5 bases). The CDR3 is made up of 16 amino acids. The V gene lost 0 bases and the J gene lost 3 bases, with 16 bases spanning the gap. Germline V CDR1 and CDR2: DFQATT, SNEGSKA (reference sequence). For the CDR3, the DNA is TGCAGTGCTAGAGATATCCTAGCTGGGGAGACAGATACGCAGTATTTT. Protein sequence: CSARDILAGETDTQYF.

This chain links TRBV2 with TRBJ2-1; tentative D call: TRBD2 (5 bases). V shed 8 bases and J shed 0 bases, with 8 bases lying between them. The CDR3 extends over 13 amino acids. From germline, CDR1 is SNHLY and CDR2 FYNNEI. DNA of the CDR3: TGTGCCAGCGAAGCGGCCTCCTACAATGAGCAGTTCTTC. This gives the protein CASEAASYNEQFF.

There are a few counts of this clonotype. The chain links TRBV15 to TRBJ2-7; the D gene is possibly TRBD2 (6 bases). This CDR3 comprises 12 residues. Trimming removed 9 bases from V and 4 bases from J, with 13 bases in between. The germline V gene encodes CDR1 LNHNV and CDR2 YYDKDF (reference sequence). In nucleotides, the CDR3 is TGTGCCACGGGCCCTAGCGTTTACGAGCAGTACTTC. It yields the protein CATGPSVYEQYF.

The chain combines TRBV28 with TRBJ2-1; D is unresolved. Trimming stripped 5 bases from V and 7 bases from J, with 9 bases between. In germline, CDR1 is MDHEN, CDR2 SYDVKM. The CDR3 extends over 12 amino acids. The CDR3 nucleotides read TGTGCCAGCAGTACCAGGTATAATGAGCAGTTCTTC. It specifies CASSTRYNEQFF.

The chain couples TRBV27 to TRBJ2-6; tentatively, D is TRBD2 (6 bases). The CDR3 is 14 amino acids. V was pared by 5 bases and J by 5 bases, with 10 bases between. CDR1 and CDR2 (germline): MNHEY, SMNVEV (reference sequence). CDR3 coding DNA: TGTGCCAGCAGTGAGGGACTGCGGGCCAACGTCCTGACTTTC. Amino acid sequence: CASSEGLRANVLTF.

This clonotype occurred a few times. The CDR3 reads CASSLLGGGGNEQFF. CDR3 in DNA: TGTGCCAGCAGCCTCCTCGGCGGGGGAGGCAATGAGCAGTTCTTC. The J gene is TRBJ2-1, the V gene TRBV7-3, with TRBD2 identical over 7 bases. Losses at the gene ends were 5 bases for V and 6 bases for J; bases not matched to a gene: 10. CDR1 is SGHTA and CDR2 is FQGTGA in the germline V gene. This CDR3 has 15 residues.

The V and J genes are TRBV6-2 or TRBV6-3 and TRBJ2-1; no reliable D call. Trimming shortened V by 7 bases and J by 5 bases, and 15 bases separated the two germline ends. The CDR3 runs 14 residues. Looked up from germline, CDR1 is MNHEY and CDR2 is SVGEGT. CDR3: CASIRAPRNNEQFF. DNA for the CDR3: TGTGCCAGCATTAGGGCCCCGCGCAACAATGAGCAGTTCTTC.

The V and J genes are TRBV10-2 and TRBJ2-5; D call uncertain. With the DNA end fitting TRBJ2-7 better, the J assignment may be wrong. The CDR3 spans 18 residues. The germline gives CDR1 WSHSY, CDR2 SAAADI. CDR3 bases: TGCGCCAGCAGTGAGCCGCCTATACTATCCCAAAGGGACTACGAGCAGTACTTC. This gives the protein CASSEPPILSQRDYEQYF.

CDR3 amino acids: CVIGGSEAFF. CDR3 nucleotide sequence: TGTGTCATCGGGGGCTCTGAAGCTTTCTTT. The J gene is TRBJ1-1, the V gene TRBV7-9; a possible D gene is TRBD1 (6 bases). Per germline, CDR1 SEHNR and CDR2 FQNEAQ (reference sequence). The CDR3 contains 10 residues.

The sample holds a few counts of this clonotype. This chain joins TRBV20-1 and TRBJ1-6; D not certain. Germline V CDR1 and CDR2: DFQATT, SNEGSKA (reference sequence). The V gene lost 0 bases and the J gene lost 7 bases, with 16 bases spanning the gap. The CDR3 covers 16 residues. The DNA for the CDR3 is TGCAGTGCTAGAGAGCCTTCCGCGGCATTCAATTCACCCCTCCACTTT. Protein product: CSAREPSAAFNSPLHF.

V is TRBV5-1 and J is TRBJ2-5, with TRBD1 identical over 11 bases. CDR1 and CDR2 from the germline V gene are SGHRS and YFSETQ. V trimming: 2 bases; J trimming: 11 bases; junction bases outside the gene matches: 14. CDR3 length equals 16 residues. In nucleotides, the CDR3 is TGCGCCAGCAGCTTATCCGGGACAGGGGGGTTAAATGAGCAGTACTTC. This translates into CASSLSGTGGLNEQYF.

This clonotype was counted a single time. The V gene is TRBV28, the J gene TRBJ2-7; D is possibly TRBD1 or TRBD2 (5 bases each). This CDR3 is built from 17 residues. Trimming shortened V by 7 bases and J by 7 bases, and 29 bases separated the two germline ends. Germline values: CDR1 MDHEN, CDR2 SYDVKM. The CDR3 region is CASTDPGATHVGDEQYF. Written as DNA, the CDR3 is TGTGCCAGCACCGACCCCGGGGCTACCCACGTTGGAGATGAGCAGTACTTC.

The J gene is TRBJ2-6, the V gene TRBV11-2, with 10 bases lining up with TRBD2. The germline CDR1 and CDR2 sequences are SGHAT and FQNNGV. The CDR3 has 16 amino acids. The J segment lost 2 bases and the V segment lost 3 bases, leaving 1 base of the junction unmatched. This CDR3 reads CASSLLAGAGANVLTF. CDR3 DNA: TGTGCCAGCAGCTTGCTAGCGGGAGCTGGGGCCAACGTCCTGACTTTC.